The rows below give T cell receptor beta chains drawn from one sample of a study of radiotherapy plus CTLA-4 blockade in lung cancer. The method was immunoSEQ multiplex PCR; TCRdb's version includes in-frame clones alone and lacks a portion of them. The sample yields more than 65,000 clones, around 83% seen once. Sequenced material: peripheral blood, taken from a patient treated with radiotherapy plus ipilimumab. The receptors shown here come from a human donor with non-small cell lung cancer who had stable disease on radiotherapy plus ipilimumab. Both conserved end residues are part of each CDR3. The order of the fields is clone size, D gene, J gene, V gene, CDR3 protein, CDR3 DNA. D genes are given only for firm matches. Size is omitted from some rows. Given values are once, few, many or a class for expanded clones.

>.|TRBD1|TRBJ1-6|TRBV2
CASFGGGQHYNSPLHF
TGTGCCAGCTTTGGAGGGGGACAGCATTATAATTCACCCCTCCACTTT
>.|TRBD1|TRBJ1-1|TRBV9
CASSAWTGANTEAFF
TGTGCCAGCAGCGCCTGGACAGGGGCGAACACTGAAGCTTTCTTT
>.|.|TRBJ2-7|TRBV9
CASSVAAASSYEQYF
TGTGCCAGCAGCGTAGCGGCAGCAAGCTCCTACGAGCAGTACTTC
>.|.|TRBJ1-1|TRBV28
CASSTNHRVGNTEAFF
TGTGCCAGCAGTACCAATCACAGGGTTGGGAACACTGAAGCTTTCTTT
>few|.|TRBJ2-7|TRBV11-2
CASSHPFRSSYEQYF
TGTGCCAGCAGCCACCCTTTTAGGAGCTCCTACGAGCAGTACTTC
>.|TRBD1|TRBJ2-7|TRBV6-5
CATQGQGAYEQYF
TGTGCCACGCAAGGACAGGGGGCTTACGAGCAGTACTTC
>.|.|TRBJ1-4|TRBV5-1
CASSLDTGNEKLFF
TGCGCCAGCAGCTTGGATACAGGGAATGAAAAACTGTTTTTT
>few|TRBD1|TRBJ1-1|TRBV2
CASRAQGDTEAFF
TGTGCCAGCAGGGCCCAGGGGGACACTGAAGCTTTCTTT
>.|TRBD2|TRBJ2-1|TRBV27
CASTLGGLAGGRPGEQFF
TGTGCCAGCACCTTAGGGGGACTAGCGGGAGGGAGACCCGGTGAGCAGTTCTTC
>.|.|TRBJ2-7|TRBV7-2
CASSLVLDASYEQYF
TGTGCCAGCAGCTTAGTTCTTGACGCCTCCTACGAGCAGTACTTC
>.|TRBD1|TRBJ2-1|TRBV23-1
CASPVDRADNEQFF
TGCGCCAGCCCTGTGGACAGGGCCGACAATGAGCAGTTCTTC
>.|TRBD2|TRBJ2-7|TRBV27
CATRPISGRDEQYF
TGTGCCACCCGACCAATTAGCGGGAGGGACGAGCAGTACTTC
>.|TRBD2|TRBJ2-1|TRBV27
CASTSGTSGYNEQFF
TGTGCCAGCACCTCGGGGACTAGCGGTTACAATGAGCAGTTCTTC
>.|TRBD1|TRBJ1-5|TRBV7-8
CASSYLGQGAVSNQPQHF
TGTGCCAGCAGCTACCTGGGACAGGGGGCGGTTAGCAATCAGCCCCAGCATTTT
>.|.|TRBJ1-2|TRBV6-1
CASEGTSYGYTF
TGTGCCAGCGAAGGGACCTCCTATGGCTACACCTTC
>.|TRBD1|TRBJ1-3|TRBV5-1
CASSSTGEGNTIYF
TGCGCCAGCAGCTCCACAGGGGAGGGAAACACCATATATTTT
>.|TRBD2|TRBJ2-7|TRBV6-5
CASRRIGGWEEQYF
TGTGCCAGCAGACGTATCGGGGGGTGGGAAGAGCAGTACTTC
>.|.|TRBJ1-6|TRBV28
CASSLVSLRQGQLNSPLHF
TGTGCCAGCAGTCTCGTCTCACTTCGACAAGGACAATTGAATTCACCCCTCCACTTT
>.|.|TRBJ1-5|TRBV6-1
CASILTTGNQPQHF
TGTGCCAGCATCCTCACGACAGGTAATCAGCCCCAGCATTTT
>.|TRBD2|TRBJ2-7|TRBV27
CASSPGLAAVYEQYF
TGTGCCAGCAGTCCAGGACTAGCGGCAGTTTACGAGCAGTACTTC
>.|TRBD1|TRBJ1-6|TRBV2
CASSGAGGGRDSPLHF
TGTGCCAGCAGTGGGGCAGGGGGCGGAAGGGATTCACCCCTCCACTTT
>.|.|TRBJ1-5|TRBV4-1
CASSQGRVLNQPQHF
TGCGCCAGCAGCCAAGGAAGAGTTCTCAATCAGCCCCAGCATTTT
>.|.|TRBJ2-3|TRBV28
CASRRIQGTRTDTQYF
TGTGCCAGCAGGAGGATTCAGGGTACCCGCACAGATACGCAGTATTTT
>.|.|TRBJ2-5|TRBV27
CASSLLQQETQYF
TGTGCCAGCAGTTTACTACAGCAAGAGACCCAGTACTTC
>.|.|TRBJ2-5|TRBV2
CASKIGGPQETQYF
TGTGCCAGCAAGATTGGGGGGCCCCAAGAGACCCAGTACTTC
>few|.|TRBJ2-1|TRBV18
CASSPRGIDEQFF
TGTGCCAGCTCACCACGAGGGATAGATGAGCAGTTCTTC
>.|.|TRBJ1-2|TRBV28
CASSLRTANYGYTF
TGTGCCAGCAGTTTACGGACAGCTAACTATGGCTACACCTTC
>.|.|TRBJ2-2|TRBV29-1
CLAGEYTGELFF
TGCCTCGCAGGGGAATACACCGGGGAGCTGTTTTTT